This TCR beta chain was sequenced in a study of cytomegalovirus exposure and HLA in healthy donors. Study in general: An earlier analysis found 117 million unique TCR beta sequences from roughly 170 million T cells.

13 Jbeta primers and 60 Vbeta primers were used for the PCR. TCRdb's table, derived via immunoSEQ multiplex PCR, lists solely in-frame clones and lacks some. This sample's table reports about 170,000 clones. The specimen was PBMCs. The receptor comes from a woman aged 18-29 years in good health and CMV-seropositive.

The CDR3 reads CASSPKLAEGGNTEAFF. CDR3 in DNA: TGTGCCAGCTCACCAAAGTTAGCGGAGGGAGGGAACACTGAAGCTTTCTTT. V is TRBV18 and J is TRBJ1-1; unclear D gene. The CDR3 spans 17 residues. CDR1 KGHSH and CDR2 LQKENI come from the germline V gene. Trimming cost V 2 bases and J 1 base, with 17 bases left between them.